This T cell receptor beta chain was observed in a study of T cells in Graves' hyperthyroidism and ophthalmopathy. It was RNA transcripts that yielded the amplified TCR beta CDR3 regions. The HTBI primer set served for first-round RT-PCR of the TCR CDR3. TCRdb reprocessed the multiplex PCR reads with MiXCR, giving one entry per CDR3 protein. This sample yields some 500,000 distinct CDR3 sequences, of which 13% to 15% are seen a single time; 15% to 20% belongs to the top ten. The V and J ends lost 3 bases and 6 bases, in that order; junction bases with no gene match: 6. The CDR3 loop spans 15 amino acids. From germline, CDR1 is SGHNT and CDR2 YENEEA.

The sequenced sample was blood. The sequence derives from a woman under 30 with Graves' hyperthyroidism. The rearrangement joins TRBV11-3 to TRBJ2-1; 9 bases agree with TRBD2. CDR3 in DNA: TGTGCCAGCAGCTTGGGGACTAGCACCGGCAATGAGCAGTTCTTC. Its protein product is CASSLGTSTGNEQFF.